This T cell receptor beta chain was captured in a study of T cell repertoires in cytomegalovirus infection. TCRdb reprocessed the reads via MiXCR and lists one record per CDR3 protein. The table has around 710,000 distinct CDR3 sequences, roughly 28% seen once. In germline, CDR1 is MNHEY, CDR2 SVGEGT. The V and J ends lost 0 bases and 4 bases respectively, with 7 bases between them. This CDR3 is built from 13 residues. A word on this clonotype: Its antigen is not identified.

Sequenced here: cultured CD8+ T cells from PBMCs, sampled from culture after CMV antigen stimulation. The chain employs TRBV6-2 or TRBV6-3 and TRBJ2-7, with D hard to call. The source of this sequence is a human donor in good health (CMV status not recorded). Some clones in this sample may be carry-over from other donors' samples. The CDR3 nucleotides read TGTGCCAGCAGTTACTCTGCGCGGTACGAGCAGTACGTC. Translation gives CASSYSARYEQYV.